The text below deals with one T cell receptor (beta chain). The sample is drawn from a study of molecular identifiers for immune sequencing clone quantification. Previously described methods and listed TCR primers were employed for the bulk TCR libraries. TCRdb processed the PCR reads anew with MiXCR; each CDR3 protein has one entry. The sample includes some 650,000 distinct CDR3 sequences, 15% to 20% of them seen just once. The sequenced sample was naive CD8+ T cells from blood, with Jurkat cell RNA spiked in. This sample's subset: FACS-sorted CD8+CD4-CCR7+CD45RA+ naive T cells. The TCR comes from a human donor in good health. Some libraries in this study had Jurkat cell RNA spiked in.

CDR3 sequence (DNA): TGTGCCAGCAGCCCACTAGCGGGAGAAGGGGTCACCGGGGAGCTGTTTTTT. It yields the protein CASSPLAGEGVTGELFF. V usage is TRBV2 and J usage is TRBJ2-2; the match to TRBD2 covers 11 bases. Trimming took 6 bases from V and 4 from J; bases not matched to a gene: 10. This CDR3 contains 17 residues. CDR1 and CDR2 from the germline V gene are SNHLY and FYNNEI.